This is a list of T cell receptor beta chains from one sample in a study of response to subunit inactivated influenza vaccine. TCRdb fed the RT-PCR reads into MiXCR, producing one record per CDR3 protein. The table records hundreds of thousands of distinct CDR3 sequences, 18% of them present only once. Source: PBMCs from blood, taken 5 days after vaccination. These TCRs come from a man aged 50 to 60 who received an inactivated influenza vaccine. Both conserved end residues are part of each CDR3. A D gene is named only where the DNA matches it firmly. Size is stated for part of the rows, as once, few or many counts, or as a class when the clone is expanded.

CASSDNEREGRTDTQYF	TGTGCCAGCAGTGATAACGAGCGGGAGGGCCGCACAGATACGCAGTATTTT	TRBV2	TRBD2	TRBJ2-3	NA
CASRQLMRGHRSNTGELFF	TGTGCCAGCAGGCAACTCATGCGGGGACACCGGTCGAACACCGGGGAGCTGTTTTTT	TRBV11-2	NA	TRBJ2-2	few
CASTPLSFGTGELFF	TGTGCCAGCACCCCCCTTAGTTTCGGCACCGGGGAGCTGTTTTTT	TRBV7-8	NA	TRBJ2-2	NA
CSARKGTGGMGYGYTF	TGCAGTGCTAGGAAGGGGACAGGGGGAATGGGCTATGGCTACACCTTC	TRBV20-1	TRBD1	TRBJ1-2	few
CASSLGTGGYTDTQYF	TGTGCCAGCAGTTTGGGGACAGGGGGTTACACAGATACGCAGTATTTT	TRBV28	TRBD1	TRBJ2-3	NA
CASSTRRRGRSTDTQYF	TGTGCCAGCAGCACTAGGCGGAGGGGGAGGTCAACAGATACGCAGTATTTT	TRBV7-9	NA	TRBJ2-3	NA
CASSEGDGSYEQYF	TGCGCCAGCAGTGAGGGGGACGGCTCCTACGAGCAGTACTTC	TRBV10-1	NA	TRBJ2-7	few
CASSPRDRGNQPQHF	TGTGCCAGCTCACCCCGGGACAGAGGAAATCAGCCCCAGCATTTT	TRBV18	TRBD1	TRBJ1-5	few
CASSPQGKGNIQYF	TGTGCCAGCAGTCCCCAGGGGAAAGGAAACATTCAGTACTTC	TRBV6-1	NA	TRBJ2-4	few
CATSRSNPGQGRQPQHF	TGTGCCACCAGCAGATCTAATCCGGGACAGGGTCGTCAGCCCCAGCATTTT	TRBV15	TRBD1	TRBJ1-5	NA
CASSIGRGLDTQYF	TGTGCCAGTAGTATTGGAAGGGGGCTGGATACGCAGTATTTT	TRBV19	TRBD1	TRBJ2-3	few
CASSQELAGNYGYTF	TGCGCCAGCAGCCAAGAATTGGCAGGGAACTATGGCTACACCTTC	TRBV4-3	NA	TRBJ1-2	NA
CAIRAERGSYEQYF	TGTGCCATCAGGGCCGAGAGAGGCTCCTACGAGCAGTACTTC	TRBV10-3	NA	TRBJ2-7	NA
CASSSVAVHNEQFF	TGTGCCAGCAGTTCGGTAGCGGTCCACAATGAGCAGTTCTTC	TRBV28	NA	TRBJ2-1	few
CSVRVGTAYNEQFF	TGCAGCGTGCGGGTGGGTACGGCCTACAATGAGCAGTTCTTC	TRBV29-1	NA	TRBJ2-1	many
CASSLSSRGGPQPQHF	TGTGCCAGCAGCTTATCTTCCCGGGGGGGCCCTCAGCCCCAGCATTTT	TRBV7-2	NA	TRBJ1-5	NA
CASSYGGGGYYNEQFF	TGTGCCAGCAGCTACGGAGGGGGTGGATACTACAATGAGCAGTTCTTC	TRBV7-8	NA	TRBJ2-1	many